The 32 T cell receptor beta chains below were found in one sample sequenced in a study of Ad26.COV2.S vaccination and SARS-CoV-2 variants. The treatment here: about 20 received Ad26.COV2.S at low or high dose, single or two shots; 5 received placebo; per-sample allocation not given. All samples were drawn on day 63, counting from the first vaccine or placebo injection. Using immunoSEQ multiplex PCR, the repertoire was profiled, and TCRdb retains in-frame clones only, with some absent. The table shows about half a million clones, with roughly nine tenths occurring only once. This specimen consisted of peripheral blood, obtained in a trial of Ad26.COV2.S vaccine versus placebo. The source is a person between 18 and 59 years old who received the Ad26.COV2.S COVID-19 vaccine or a placebo.

The rearrangement uses TRBV27 and TRBJ2-7; D gene unclear. The CDR3 has 15 amino acids. Germline lookup yields CDR1 MNHEY and CDR2 SMNVEV (reference sequence). V lost 2 bases to trimming and J lost 0 bases, with 11 bases between them. DNA of the CDR3: TGTGCCAGCAGTTTAGGACGGGCTGCCTCCTACGAGCAGTACTTC. This codes for CASSLGRAASYEQYF.

The V gene is TRBV7-9, the J gene TRBJ1-4; no clear D. The CDR3 totals 13 residues. Germline V CDR1 and CDR2: SEHNR, FQNEAQ (reference sequence). Between the trimmed V and J ends, which lost 5 bases and 8 bases, there was a span of 12 bases. The CDR3 nucleotides read TGTGCCAGCAGCCGATTGCTACGGGAAAAACTGTTTTTT. Translating gives CASSRLLREKLFF.

The chain joins TRBV14 to TRBJ1-1, with a weak D call TRBD1 (5 bases). V was cut by 4 bases and J by 0 bases, with 18 bases left in between. The germline gives CDR1 SGHDN, CDR2 FVKESK. The CDR3 consists of 17 residues. The CDR3 here is CASSPGVRDLMNTEAFF. In DNA, the CDR3 is TGTGCCAGCAGCCCTGGGGTCAGGGATCTTATGAACACTGAAGCTTTCTTT.

This rearrangement joins TRBV4-1 to TRBJ1-4, with D perhaps TRBD1 (6 bases). Between the trimmed V and J ends, which lost 3 bases and 5 bases, there was a span of 19 bases. The germline CDR1 and CDR2 sequences are MGHRA and YSYEKL. The CDR3 loop spans 17 amino acids. CDR3: CASSHGDRGGANEKLFF. The CDR3 bases are TGCGCCAGCAGCCATGGCGACCGGGGGGGCGCCAATGAAAAACTGTTTTTT.

The V call is TRBV7-2, the J call TRBJ2-4, with a weak D call TRBD1 (6 bases). Germline CDR1 and CDR2: SGHTA and FQGNSA. The CDR3 consists of 15 residues. V was trimmed by 5 bases and J by 8 bases, leaving 19 bases between them. DNA for the CDR3: TGTGCCAGCAGCACCCAAAGTTCAGGGGCGGACATTCAGTACTTC. This codes for CASSTQSSGADIQYF. The entire variable domain, with the rest obtained from reference TRBV7-2 and TRBJ2-4, is as follows: GAGVSQSPSNKVTEKGKDVELRCDPISGHTALYWYRQSLGQGLEFLIYFQGNSAPDKSGLPSDRFSAERTGGSVSTLTIQRTQQEDSAVYLCASSTQSSGADIQYFGAGTRLSVL.

This chain links TRBV19 with TRBJ2-3, with 13 bases matching TRBD2. The CDR3 sequence is 18 residues long. Per germline, CDR1 LNHDA and CDR2 SQIVND (reference sequence). Trimming took 4 bases from V and 1 from J; bases not matched to a gene: 8. CDR3 in amino acids: CASSTGLAGRIGTDTQYF. As DNA, the CDR3 is TGTGCCAGTAGTACGGGACTAGCGGGAAGGATCGGCACAGATACGCAGTATTTT.

The chain combines TRBV27 with TRBJ1-3; tentatively, D is TRBD1 (5 bases). Germline CDR1 and CDR2: MNHEY and SMNVEV (reference sequence). Trimming shortened V by 4 bases and J by 0 bases, and 19 bases separated the two germline ends. The CDR3 totals 18 residues. CDR3 coding DNA: TGTGCCAGCAGTTCCGGCCTCGGGGGGGTTCGCTCTGGAAACACCATATATTTT. Translated: CASSSGLGGVRSGNTIYF.

The chain is built from TRBV6-5 and TRBJ2-1; weak D call: TRBD2 (6 bases). The V end was cut by 6 bases, the J end by 6 bases, with 12 bases between. Per germline, CDR1 MNHEY and CDR2 SVGAGI. The CDR3 length is 13 residues. Here the CDR3 DNA reads TGTGCCAGCAGCGTGGGGGGTCTCAATGAGCAGTTCTTC. Its protein is CASSVGGLNEQFF.

The CDR3 is CASSSSMGQGPNEQFF. The DNA for the CDR3 is TGTGCCAGTAGTTCCTCTATGGGACAGGGACCCAATGAGCAGTTCTTC. The V call is TRBV19, the J call TRBJ2-1, with 9 bases matching TRBD1. The J segment lost 6 bases and the V segment lost 5 bases, leaving 11 bases of the junction unmatched. The CDR3 is 16 amino acids. Germline-derived CDR1 and CDR2 are LNHDA and SQIVND (reference sequence).

The V and J genes are TRBV4-1 and TRBJ1-2; D ambiguous. The CDR3 has 16 amino acids. Germline V gene data show CDR1 as MGHRA and CDR2 as YSYEKL. With 4 bases removed from V and 4 bases from J, the gap between germline ends came to 19 bases. The chain's CDR3 is CASSPQIGQPGYGYTF. The CDR3, as DNA: TGCGCCAGCAGCCCCCAGATCGGGCAGCCTGGCTATGGCTACACCTTC.

The chain employs TRBV10-3 and TRBJ2-7; D is perhaps TRBD1 (7 bases). The V end was cut by 6 bases, the J end by 9 bases, with 18 bases between. CDR3 length: 13 amino acids. The V gene's germline CDR1 is ENHRY and CDR2 SYGVKD. In DNA, the CDR3 is TGTGCCATCAGCCCCGCGGGACAGCGGGTGCAGTACTTC. This sequence encodes CAISPAGQRVQYF.

This clone was observed once. This CDR3 reads CASSTRSVYNEQFF. The CDR3 DNA reads as TGTGCCAGCAGCACCCGCTCAGTTTACAATGAGCAGTTCTTC. The V and J genes are TRBV9 and TRBJ2-1; D unresolved. V lost 4 bases and J 4 bases, leaving 12 bases between the germline ends. There are 14 residues in the CDR3. CDR1 and CDR2 from the germline V gene are SGDLS and YYNGEE.

The chain couples TRBV5-6 to TRBJ1-4; no firm D call. V lost 0 bases and J lost 8, with 14 bases in between. The CDR3 spans 15 residues. Germline CDR1 reads SGHDT; CDR2 reads YYEEEE. CDR3 sequence (DNA): TGTGCCAGCAGCTTGGAGTCAGCTGGGTCGGAAAAACTGTTTTTT. Its protein product is CASSLESAGSEKLFF.

This rearrangement joins TRBV15 to TRBJ2-5, with a weak D call TRBD2 (6 bases). Trimming pared 1 base from V and 1 base from J, leaving 10 bases between. This CDR3 spans 15 amino acids. Germline V CDR1 and CDR2: LNHNV, YYDKDF (reference sequence). CDR3 nucleotides: TGTGCCACCAGCAGAGGGGGACTCTCCCAAGAGACCCAGTACTTC. Encoded protein: CATSRGGLSQETQYF.

This sequence joins TRBV7-9 and TRBJ1-2, with D perhaps TRBD1 (5 bases). The CDR3 is 14 residues long. Trimming removed 1 base at V and 6 bases at J, with 12 bases between. Germline loops: CDR1 SEHNR, CDR2 FQNEAQ (reference sequence). The CDR3 is CASSLVGTRDGYTF. CDR3 nucleotide sequence: TGTGCCAGCAGCTTAGTGGGGACCAGGGATGGCTACACCTTC.

J is TRBJ2-3 and V is TRBV29-1; the match to TRBD2 covers 8 bases. The V gene end was trimmed by 8 bases and the J gene end by 1 base; junction bases not matched to a gene: 11. The CDR3 extends over 15 amino acids. Germline V lookup: CDR1 SQVTM, CDR2 ANQGSEA. The CDR3 DNA reads as TGCAGCCCTCGTCGAGTAGCGGGGCGCACAGATACGCAGTATTTT. Translation: CSPRRVAGRTDTQYF.

V usage is TRBV11-2 and J usage is TRBJ2-7, with 14 nucleotides matching TRBD2. From germline, CDR1 is SGHAT and CDR2 FQNNGV. V was clipped by 5 bases and J by 4 bases; unmatched bases: 4. This CDR3 has 15 residues. The CDR3 DNA follows: TGTGCCAGCAGCCACGGGACTAGCGGGGGATACGAGCAGTACTTC. Translation gives CASSHGTSGGYEQYF.

This chain links TRBV19 with TRBJ2-2; D may be TRBD2 (6 bases). Germline-derived CDR1 and CDR2 are LNHDA and SQIVND (reference sequence). V lost 5 bases and J lost 0, with 13 bases in between. The CDR3 runs 16 residues. CDR3 region: CASSYGGGPNTGELFF. CDR3 DNA sequence: TGTGCCAGTAGTTACGGGGGTGGCCCGAACACCGGGGAGCTGTTTTTT.

The gene calls are TRBV28 and TRBJ1-6; 8 bases agree with TRBD1. Germline lookup yields CDR1 MDHEN and CDR2 SYDVKM. The CDR3 is 16 amino acids. V gave up 7 bases and J gave up 7 bases; unmatched junction bases: 12. The CDR3 sequence is CASTQGADDVNSPLHF. The CDR3 DNA is TGTGCCAGCACCCAGGGGGCAGATGACGTGAATTCACCCCTCCACTTT.

V gene TRBV4-2 combines with J gene TRBJ2-5; D is uncertain. The CDR3 runs 16 residues. Germline V lookup: CDR1 LGHNA, CDR2 YNFKEQ. With 1 base removed from V and 2 bases from J, the gap between germline ends came to 14 bases. The CDR3 loop is CASSQVEESWQETQYF. CDR3 nucleotides: TGTGCCAGCAGCCAAGTTGAGGAAAGTTGGCAAGAGACCCAGTACTTC.

This chain joins TRBV28 and TRBJ2-2, with no clear D. The CDR3 contains 14 residues. V dropped 3 bases and J dropped 0 bases, with 5 bases sitting between them. Germline CDR1 and CDR2: MDHEN and SYDVKM. CDR3 sequence (DNA): TGTGCCAGCAGTTTCGACGCGAACACCGGGGAGCTGTTTTTT. It yields the protein CASSFDANTGELFF.

This chain joins TRBV6-1 and TRBJ1-3, with D possibly matching TRBD1 (6 bases). V was shortened by 0 bases and J by 2 bases, with 11 bases between the two germline ends. The CDR3 totals 16 residues. Germline CDR1 MNHNS, CDR2 SASEGT. The CDR3, as DNA: TGTGCCAGCAGTGAAGCGCTTGGGACAACTGGAAACACCATATATTTT. It encodes CASSEALGTTGNTIYF.

The CDR3 DNA sequence: TGTGCCAGCAGTTACGAAGAGAAAAGCTCCTACGAGCAGTACTTC. The encoded protein is CASSYEEKSSYEQYF. The genes are TRBV6-6 and TRBJ2-7; D unresolved. Per the germline V gene, CDR1 is MNHNY and CDR2 is SVGAGI (reference sequence). Trimming left V 2 bases short and J 0 bases short, with 11 bases between. The CDR3 totals 15 residues.

The V and J genes are TRBV9 and TRBJ2-5; no reliable D call. CDR3 length: 14 residues. Germline V gene sequence: CDR1 SGDLS, CDR2 YYNGEE. Between the trimmed V and J ends, which lost 3 bases and 1 base, there was a span of 10 bases. CDR3 DNA sequence: TGTGCCAGCAGCGCCGGCCGGTTCCAAGAGACCCAGTACTTC. Its protein is CASSAGRFQETQYF.

The J gene is TRBJ1-6, the V gene TRBV5-1; 10 bases are shared with TRBD1. There are 15 residues in the CDR3. Germline assignment: CDR1 SGHRS and CDR2 YFSETQ. V was pared by 5 bases and J by 7 bases, with 6 bases of the junction left unmatched. The DNA of the CDR3 is TGCGCCAGCAGAATACCGGGACAGGGGAATTCACCCCTCCACTTT. It translates to CASRIPGQGNSPLHF.

Only a few counts were recorded for this clone. The chain has TRBV7-9 and TRBJ1-5, with D perhaps TRBD1 (6 bases). Germline V gene lookup returns CDR1 SEHNR and CDR2 FQNEAQ (reference sequence). The CDR3 has 17 residues. V was cut by 5 bases and J by 8 bases, with 25 bases left in between. In DNA, the CDR3 is TGTGCCAGCAGCGGGGGAACACGTCAGGGGAGTAGGAAGCCCCAGCATTTT. Its translation: CASSGGTRQGSRKPQHF. Full variable domain (rest looked up from reference TRBV7-9 and TRBJ1-5): DTGVSQNPRHKITKRGQNVTFRCDPISEHNRLYWYRQTLGQGPEFLTYFQNEAQLEKSRLLSDRFSAERPKGSFSTLEIQRTEQGDSAMYLCASSGGTRQGSRKPQHFGDGTRLSIL.

CDR3 coding DNA: TGTGCCAGCAGTTACTCTGGGTTGGAGACCCAGTACTTC. It codes for CASSYSGLETQYF. The rearrangement joins TRBV6-5 to TRBJ2-5; no clear D. Germline assignment: CDR1 MNHEY and CDR2 SVGAGI. V gave up 0 bases and J gave up 5 bases, with 7 bases separating them. This CDR3 region has 13 residues.

The V gene is TRBV29-1, the J gene TRBJ1-4, with 8 bases matching TRBD1. V gave up 5 bases and J gave up 3 bases; unmatched junction bases: 8. The CDR3 length is 15 residues. Germline CDR1 reads SQVTM; CDR2 reads ANQGSEA. The CDR3 here is CSVSVSGQANEKLFF. CDR3 DNA: TGCAGCGTTTCTGTTTCGGGACAGGCTAATGAAAAACTGTTTTTT.

This clone was picked up a small number of times. The rearrangement links TRBV28 to TRBJ1-2, with D possibly being TRBD1 (5 bases). The CDR3 spans 14 residues. Per germline, CDR1 MDHEN and CDR2 SYDVKM. Trimming stripped 7 bases from V and 7 bases from J, with 19 bases between. For the CDR3, the DNA is TGTGCCAGCACAGGGACTCTGCGGCCCTTTGGCTACACCTTC. It encodes CASTGTLRPFGYTF.

The chain employs TRBV6-2 or TRBV6-3 and TRBJ1-2, with D possibly matching TRBD1 (5 bases). Per the germline V gene, CDR1 is MNHEY and CDR2 is SVGEGT. The CDR3 has 16 amino acids. The germline V and J ends were trimmed by 6 bases and 1 base, with 18 bases remaining between them. CDR3 coding DNA: TGTGCCAGCAGCTCCTCCGGGACCCGTCTTAACTATGGCTACACCTTC. Encoded protein: CASSSSGTRLNYGYTF.

The chain recombines TRBV6-5 with TRBJ1-4; 11 nucleotides match TRBD1. Germline trimming cut 6 bases from V and 7 bases from J; bases unmatched to any gene: 4. Germline loops: CDR1 MNHEY, CDR2 SVGAGI. The CDR3 has 14 residues. DNA for the CDR3: TGTGCCAGCAGGCGGGACAGGGGGTTTGAAAAACTGTTTTTT. It translates to CASRRDRGFEKLFF.

V and J are TRBV11-2 and TRBJ1-1; D might be TRBD1 (5 bases). From germline, CDR1 is SGHAT and CDR2 FQNNGV. The CDR3 spans 13 residues. Trimming took 3 bases from V and 6 from J, leaving 11 bases between them. In DNA form, the CDR3 reads TGTGCCAGCAGCTTTGGCAGGGATGCTGAAGCTTTCTTT. It yields the protein CASSFGRDAEAFF.